This T cell receptor (beta chain) emerged from a study of post-analysis software for immune sequencing data. Study background: Disease courses included relapsing-remitting, secondary progressive and progressive-relapsing multiple sclerosis.

Study conclusions and caveats: Under F measure analysis, samples from one preparation batch co-clustered strongly. Comparison with controls showed significantly lower normalized Chao1 diversity in multiple sclerosis patients. Patients had higher frequencies than controls of a handful of TRBV segments, including TRBV5-6, TRBV5-1 and TRBV20-1.

As to this clonotype: Its antigen is unidentified.

TCR beta libraries were prepared from cDNA with unique molecular identifiers. A few hundred thousand cDNA molecules were obtained from about 0.98 to 11 million T cells. TCRdb redid the calling of the PCR reads with MiXCR, one entry per CDR3 protein. The sample holds 750,000 to 950,000 distinct CDR3 sequences; 53% are singletons and the top ten take approximately 4.5%. V lost 6 bases and J lost 5; bases outside the gene matches: 7. The CDR3 consists of 14 residues. Germline V gene sequence: CDR1 LNHNV, CDR2 YYDKDF (reference sequence). This chain connects TRBV15 to TRBJ2-1; the match to TRBD2 covers 7 bases. The sequenced sample consisted of blood. The source is a girl aged 10-17 years with multiple sclerosis. This CDR3 is CATRGRGTHNEQFF. The CDR3 coding sequence is TGTGCCACCAGGGGGCGGGGGACTCACAATGAGCAGTTCTTC.